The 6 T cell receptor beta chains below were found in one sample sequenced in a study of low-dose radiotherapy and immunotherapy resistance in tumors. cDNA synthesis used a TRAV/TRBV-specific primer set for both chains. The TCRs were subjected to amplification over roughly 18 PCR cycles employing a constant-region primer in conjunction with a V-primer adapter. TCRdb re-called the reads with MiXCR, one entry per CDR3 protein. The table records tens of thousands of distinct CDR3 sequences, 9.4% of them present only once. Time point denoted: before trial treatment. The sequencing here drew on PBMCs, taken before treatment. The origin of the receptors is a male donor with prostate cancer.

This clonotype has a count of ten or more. The CDR3 sequence is CSARGLSSYNEQFF. The CDR3 nucleotides are TGCAGTGCTAGAGGGCTTAGCTCCTACAATGAGCAGTTCTTC. The genes are TRBV20-1 and TRBJ2-1; D is unresolved. The CDR3 spans 14 residues. In germline, CDR1 is DFQATT, CDR2 SNEGSKA (reference sequence). V was pared by 1 base and J by 0 bases, with 7 bases between.

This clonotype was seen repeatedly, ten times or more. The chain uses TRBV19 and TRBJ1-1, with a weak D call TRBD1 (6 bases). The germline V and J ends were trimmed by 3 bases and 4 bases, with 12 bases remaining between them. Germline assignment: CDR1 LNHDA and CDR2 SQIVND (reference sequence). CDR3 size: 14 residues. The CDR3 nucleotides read TGTGCCAGTAGTATCAGGGGAGGGAGCACTGAAGCTTTCTTT. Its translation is CASSIRGGSTEAFF.

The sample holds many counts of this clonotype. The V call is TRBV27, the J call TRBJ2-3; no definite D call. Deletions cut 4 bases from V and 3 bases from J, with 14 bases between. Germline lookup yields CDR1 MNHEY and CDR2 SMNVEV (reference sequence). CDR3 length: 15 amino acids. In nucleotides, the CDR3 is TGTGCCAGCAGTTCCCCTGGAGTAGGTACAGATACGCAGTATTTT. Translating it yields CASSSPGVGTDTQYF.

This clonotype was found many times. The CDR3 DNA reads as TGTGCCAGCAGTTACACTGGGATAACTGAAGCTTTCTTT. This sequence encodes CASSYTGITEAFF. The rearrangement links TRBV6-2 or TRBV6-3 to TRBJ1-1; D call uncertain. V lost 2 bases to trimming and J lost 5 bases, with 9 bases between them. Germline lookup yields CDR1 MNHEY and CDR2 SVGEGT. The CDR3 consists of 13 residues.

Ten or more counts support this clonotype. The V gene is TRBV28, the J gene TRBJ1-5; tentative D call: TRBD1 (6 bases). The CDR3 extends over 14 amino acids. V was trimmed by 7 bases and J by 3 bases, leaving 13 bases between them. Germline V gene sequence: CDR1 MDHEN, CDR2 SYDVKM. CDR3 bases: TGTGCCAGCATTAGGGGGGGCATCAATCAGCCCCAGCATTTT. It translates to CASIRGGINQPQHF.

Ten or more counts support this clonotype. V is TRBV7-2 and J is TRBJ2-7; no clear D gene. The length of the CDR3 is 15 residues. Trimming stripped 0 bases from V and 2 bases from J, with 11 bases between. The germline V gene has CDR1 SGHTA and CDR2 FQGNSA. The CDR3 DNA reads TGTGCCAGCAGCTTAGCCCCGGAGCTAACCTACGAGCAGTACTTC. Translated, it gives CASSLAPELTYEQYF.